Presented here are 14 T cell receptor beta chains from one specimen sequenced in a study of OX40 agonist ivuxolimab in advanced cancers. Data came from immunoSEQ multiplex PCR; TCRdb stores just in-frame clones and leaves some out. This sample has tens of thousands of clones; about 86% occur once, and the top ten carry 20% to 25%. The input for sequencing was CD4+ or CD8+ T cells sorted from blood, taken in a trial of the OX40 agonist ivuxolimab. Receptors originate from an adult with an advanced solid tumor such as melanoma, head and neck, liver or kidney cancer.

The chain joins TRBV10-2 to TRBJ1-1; D is undetermined. Between the trimmed V and J ends, which lost 0 bases and 4 bases, there was a span of 6 bases. Germline CDR1 WSHSY, CDR2 SAAADI. The CDR3 runs to 13 residues. The CDR3 sequence is CASSESRVTEAFF. The CDR3 DNA reads as TGCGCCAGCAGTGAGTCGAGGGTCACTGAAGCTTTCTTT.

The rearrangement joins TRBV5-1 to TRBJ2-7, with TRBD1 as a possible D gene (5 bases). The CDR3 contains 13 residues. CDR1 is SGHRS, CDR2 YFSETQ, per germline. The V end was cut by 0 bases, the J end by 3 bases, with 7 bases between. The CDR3 sequence: CASSLGQNYEQYF. The CDR3 DNA follows: TGCGCCAGCAGCTTGGGACAGAACTACGAGCAGTACTTC.

This clone appeared a few times. The rearrangement uses TRBV6-1 and TRBJ2-7; D gene ambiguous. The germline gives CDR1 MNHNS, CDR2 SASEGT. The CDR3 sequence is 11 residues long. V gave up 8 bases and J gave up 1 base, with 6 bases separating them. The CDR3: CASGVSYEQYF. Here the CDR3 DNA reads TGTGCCAGCGGCGTATCCTACGAGCAGTACTTC.

The chain uses TRBV19 and TRBJ1-1, with no clear D. Trimming removed 4 bases at V and 0 bases at J, with 12 bases between. CDR1 is LNHDA, CDR2 SQIVND, per germline (reference sequence). The CDR3 sequence is 15 residues long. CDR3 nucleotides: TGTGCCAGTAGTAAGGGCAGAACTATGAACACTGAAGCTTTCTTT. This translates into CASSKGRTMNTEAFF.

The chain couples TRBV6-5 to TRBJ1-1; a possible D gene is TRBD1 (6 bases). Trimming cost V 6 bases and J 11 bases, with 16 bases left between them. This CDR3 region has 12 residues. Per the germline V gene, CDR1 is MNHEY and CDR2 is SVGAGI. The CDR3 bases are TGTGCCAGCAGCCCTGGACAGAGCTGGGCTTTCTTT. Its translation: CASSPGQSWAFF.

This clone was recorded a few times. At the DNA level, this CDR3 is encoded by other sequences in the same sample as well. The V and J genes are TRBV27 and TRBJ2-2; D remains ambiguous. From germline, CDR1 is MNHEY and CDR2 SMNVEV (reference sequence). V lost 1 base, J lost 1 base, and 1 base lay in between. CDR3 length: 13 residues. CDR3 protein: CASSLLNTGELFF. CDR3 in DNA: TGTGCCAGCAGTTTATTGAACACCGGGGAGCTGTTTTTT.

This chain joins TRBV12-5 and TRBJ2-7; D is undetermined. The CDR3 consists of 14 residues. The germline V gene has CDR1 LGHNT and CDR2 FRNRAP. Trimming shortened V by 2 bases and J by 6 bases, and 14 bases separated the two germline ends. The CDR3 region is CASGLIGGVGEQYF. As DNA, the CDR3 is TGTGCTAGTGGTTTGATTGGCGGAGTGGGCGAGCAGTACTTC.

The chain couples TRBV30 to TRBJ2-7; D remains unclear. Germline V gene lookup returns CDR1 GTSNPN and CDR2 SVGIG (reference sequence). The CDR3 runs to 15 residues. V lost 0 bases and J lost 0, with 12 bases in between. CDR3 residues: CAWSVGQRSSYEQYF. The CDR3 DNA is TGTGCCTGGAGTGTAGGCCAGAGAAGCTCCTACGAGCAGTACTTC.

The chain joins TRBV7-6 to TRBJ1-5; D is undetermined. The CDR3 runs to 13 residues. Germline V gene sequence: CDR1 SGHVS, CDR2 FNYEAQ. V lost 1 base to trimming and J lost 3 bases, with 4 bases between them. CDR3 DNA sequence: TGTGCCAGCAGCTTAGAAACCAATCAGCCCCAGCATTTT. Residues: CASSLETNQPQHF.

This clone was picked up a small number of times. The V call is TRBV6-6, the J call TRBJ2-3; D is undetermined. Germline V lookup: CDR1 MNHNY, CDR2 SVGAGI (reference sequence). V was trimmed by 2 bases and J by 4 bases, leaving 7 bases between them. The CDR3 has 13 residues. The CDR3 coding sequence is TGTGCCAGCAGTTACGGTGACGCAGATACGCAGTATTTT. Translation: CASSYGDADTQYF.

V usage is TRBV2 and J usage is TRBJ2-3; 8 nucleotides match TRBD1. Germline V lookup: CDR1 SNHLY, CDR2 FYNNEI. The CDR3 totals 18 residues. V was clipped by 5 bases and J by 1 base; unmatched bases: 14. DNA of the CDR3: TGTGCCAGCAGTCCCCGGGACAGGACCCTTCGGGGCACAGATACGCAGTATTTT. This codes for CASSPRDRTLRGTDTQYF.

The rearrangement joins TRBV4-1 to TRBJ2-3; possible D gene TRBD2, 7 bases. This CDR3 is 18 amino acids long. The germline V gene has CDR1 MGHRA and CDR2 YSYEKL. Trimming pared 4 bases from V and 1 base from J, leaving 21 bases between. The CDR3 loop reads CASSPRTWGGLGTDTQYF. CDR3 DNA: TGCGCCAGCAGCCCCAGAACGTGGGGGGGGCTTGGCACAGATACGCAGTATTTT.

This clone showed up just once. The chain uses TRBV5-4 and TRBJ2-7, with TRBD2 matching 7 bases. This CDR3 is built from 13 residues. The ends lost 2 bases at V and 6 bases at J; junction bases unmatched: 5. The V gene's germline CDR1 is SGHNT and CDR2 YYREEE (reference sequence). As DNA, the CDR3 is TGTGCCAGCAGCTTCGGTAGCGGGCCCGAGCAGTACTTC. This codes for CASSFGSGPEQYF.

V usage is TRBV27 and J usage is TRBJ1-1, with TRBD1 as a possible D gene (5 bases). The CDR3 has 14 residues. The V gene's germline CDR1 is MNHEY and CDR2 SMNVEV (reference sequence). V was cut by 3 bases and J by 0 bases, with 8 bases left in between. For the CDR3, the DNA is TGTGCCAGCAGTTTGGGGGGTTTGAACACTGAAGCTTTCTTT. This sequence encodes CASSLGGLNTEAFF.